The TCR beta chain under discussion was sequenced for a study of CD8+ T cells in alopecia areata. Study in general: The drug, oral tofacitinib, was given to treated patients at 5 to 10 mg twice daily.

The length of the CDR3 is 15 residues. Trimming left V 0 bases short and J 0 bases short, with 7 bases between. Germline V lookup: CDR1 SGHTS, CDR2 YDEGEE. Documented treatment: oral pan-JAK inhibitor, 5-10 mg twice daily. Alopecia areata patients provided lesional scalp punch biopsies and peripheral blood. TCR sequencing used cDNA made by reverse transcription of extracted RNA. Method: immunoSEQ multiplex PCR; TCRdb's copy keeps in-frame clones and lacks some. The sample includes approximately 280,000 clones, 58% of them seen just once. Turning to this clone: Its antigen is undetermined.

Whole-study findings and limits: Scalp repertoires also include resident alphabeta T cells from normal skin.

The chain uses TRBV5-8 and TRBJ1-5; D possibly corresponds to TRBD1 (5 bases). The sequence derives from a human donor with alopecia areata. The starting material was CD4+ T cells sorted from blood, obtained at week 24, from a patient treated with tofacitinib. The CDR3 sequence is CASSLEGDSNQPQHF. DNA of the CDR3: TGTGCCAGCAGCTTGGAAGGGGATAGCAATCAGCCCCAGCATTTT.